A selection of T cell receptor beta chains follows, all from one sample in a study of T cell changes during pregnancy in multiple sclerosis. Profiled with immunoSEQ multiplex PCR; TCRdb holds only in-frame clones, not every one. The sample includes about 41,000 clones, approximately 90% of them seen just once. This specimen consisted of CD4+ T cells from peripheral blood mononuclear cells, obtained in the first trimester of pregnancy. The receptors were sampled from a female donor with multiple sclerosis, enrolled in a pregnancy study. Each CDR3 is given with its conserved first and last residue. The order of the fields is CDR3 length, J gene, D gene, V gene, clone size, CDR3 DNA, CDR3 protein. A D gene is named only where the DNA matches it firmly. A row's size may be missing; if present it is once, few, many or a size class.

15	TRBJ2-3	TRBD2	TRBV4-3	.	TGCGCCAGCAGCCAAGATAGCGGGAGTTCGAATACGCAGTATTTT	CASSQDSGSSNTQYF
19	TRBJ2-1	TRBD2	TRBV7-6	.	TGTGCCAGCAGCCCGAGACTAGCGGGAGTGATGGGTTCCTACAATGAGCAGTTCTTC	CASSPRLAGVMGSYNEQFF
15	TRBJ2-3	.	TRBV5-6	.	TGTGCCAGCAGCCTCGGGACTGGACTTAGGTATACGCAGTATTTT	CASSLGTGLRYTQYF
13	TRBJ2-5	.	TRBV19	.	TGTGCCAGTAGTGTACGACTTATAGAGACCCAGTACTTC	CASSVRLIETQYF
14	TRBJ1-6	.	TRBV13	.	TGTGCCAGCAGCTTAGGTTCTTTCGGGTCACCCCTCCACTTT	CASSLGSFGSPLHF
12	TRBJ1-2	.	TRBV28	once	TGTGCCAGCAAGCGGGGCAACTATGGCTACACCTTC	CASKRGNYGYTF
13	TRBJ1-4	.	TRBV11-3	once	TGTGCCAGCAGCCGCGGTGCCGGGATAAAACTGTTTTTT	CASSRGAGIKLFF
19	TRBJ2-1	TRBD1	TRBV19	.	TGTGCCAGTAGTATCAAGCCCCTCATACAGGGGGGTATCTACAATGAGCAGTTCTTC	CASSIKPLIQGGIYNEQFF
14	TRBJ2-7	.	TRBV7-9	once	TGTGCCAGCAGCTTACTGGGGGAGGTCTACGAGCAGTACTTC	CASSLLGEVYEQYF
11	TRBJ2-1	.	TRBV20-1	.	TGCAGTGTTGGCACTAGCACTGAGCAGTTCTTC	CSVGTSTEQFF
15	TRBJ1-4	TRBD1	TRBV5-5	.	TGTGCCAGCAGGCCTACAGGGGCGAACAATGAAAAACTGTTTTTT	CASRPTGANNEKLFF
13	TRBJ1-1	TRBD1	TRBV29-1	.	TGCAGCGTTGAAGGGACAGGGGAGAGTAAAGCTTTCTTT	CSVEGTGESKAFF
15	TRBJ2-7	.	TRBV7-6	.	TGTGCCAGCAGCTCCGAATCGACAGGTACCTACGAGCAGTACTTC	CASSSESTGTYEQYF
15	TRBJ2-3	.	TRBV7-3	once	TGTGCCAGCAGCTTAACGAGTGTAAACACAGATACGCAGTATTTT	CASSLTSVNTDTQYF
13	TRBJ1-2	TRBD1	TRBV6-5	.	TGTGCCAGCAGCAGGGACAGCATCTATGGCTACACCTTC	CASSRDSIYGYTF
14	TRBJ1-3	.	TRBV6-1	.	TGTGCCACCCAACAGGGCAGCTCTGGAAACACCATATATTTT	CATQQGSSGNTIYF
16	TRBJ2-6	.	TRBV5-8	.	TGTGCCAGCGGTGCCGGGAGTGGAACTGGGGCCAACGTCCTGACTTTC	CASGAGSGTGANVLTF
12	TRBJ1-2	.	TRBV19	.	TGTGCCAGTACTCCGGACAGCTGGAGCTACACCTTC	CASTPDSWSYTF
14	TRBJ1-1	TRBD1	TRBV6-5	.	TGTGCCAGCAGGAGGGACAGCGGGAACACTGAAGCTTTCTTT	CASRRDSGNTEAFF
13	TRBJ2-7	TRBD1	TRBV5-1	.	TGCGCCAGCAGCCCTGGACAGGGTAAAGAGCAGTACTTC	CASSPGQGKEQYF
15	TRBJ1-2	.	TRBV10-3	.	TGTGCCATCAGTGAGTCGGGGGGACGGGACTATGGCTACACCTTC	CAISESGGRDYGYTF
16	TRBJ2-2	TRBD2	TRBV6-6	.	TGTGCCAGCACCCAATCCAGCGGGAGTCACACCGGGGAGCTGTTTTTT	CASTQSSGSHTGELFF
18	TRBJ2-6	.	TRBV2	.	TGTGCCAGCAGTGAAGCTTCTTGGCGGTCCTCTGGGGCCAACGTCCTGACTTTC	CASSEASWRSSGANVLTF
15	TRBJ2-7	.	TRBV7-2	.	TGTGCCAGCACCCCCCTTCGGGGACAAACCTACGAGCAGTACTTC	CASTPLRGQTYEQYF
14	TRBJ2-6	.	TRBV6-5	.	TGTGCCAGCAGTTACGAAGCGGGGGCCAACGTCCTGACTTTC	CASSYEAGANVLTF
13	TRBJ2-5	.	TRBV2	.	TGTGCCAGCAGTGGAGGGAGACAAGAGACCCAGTACTTC	CASSGGRQETQYF
12	TRBJ1-5	.	TRBV28	few	TGTGCCAGCAGTTACAGGGAACAGCCCCAGCATTTT	CASSYREQPQHF
16	TRBJ1-1	TRBD1	TRBV6-1	.	TGTGCCAGCAGTGACGGGACAGGGCCTATGAACACTGAAGCTTTCTTT	CASSDGTGPMNTEAFF
14	TRBJ2-5	.	TRBV11-3	once	TGTGCCAGCAGCTTCGAGGCAGGGGGGGAGACCCAGTACTTC	CASSFEAGGETQYF
14	TRBJ2-4	.	TRBV6-1	.	TGTGCCAGCAGTCAGGCAGGGAACAAAAACATTCAGTACTTC	CASSQAGNKNIQYF
15	TRBJ2-5	TRBD1	TRBV14	.	TGTGCCAGCAGCCAGGGACAGGTACCCGCAGAGACCCAGTACTTC	CASSQGQVPAETQYF
14	TRBJ2-7	.	TRBV6-6	.	TGTGCCAGCAGTTACCCCTCCCCCGGGGGCGAGCAGTACTTC	CASSYPSPGGEQYF
15	TRBJ1-2	TRBD1	TRBV7-9	.	TGTGCCAGCAGCTCGGTCCGACAGGGGGCTGCTGGCTACACCTTC	CASSSVRQGAAGYTF
13	TRBJ1-1	.	TRBV5-6	.	TGTGCCAGCAGCTTTTATCAGAGGCTTGAAGCTTTCTTT	CASSFYQRLEAFF
18	TRBJ1-3	TRBD1	TRBV5-1	few	TGCGCCAGCAGTTCGGACAGGGCGTTCTCCTCGGACGGAAACACCATATATTTT	CASSSDRAFSSDGNTIYF
12	TRBJ2-7	.	TRBV28	.	TGTGCCAGCAGTTTTTCCTTCTACGAGCAGTACTTC	CASSFSFYEQYF
15	TRBJ2-7	TRBD2	TRBV6-1	.	TGTGCCAGCAGTTTAGGACTAGCGGGGTCCTACGAGCAGTACTTC	CASSLGLAGSYEQYF
14	TRBJ1-1	TRBD1	TRBV5-8	once	TGTGCCAGCAGAAGCCGGGACAGGGGTACTGAAGCTTTCTTT	CASRSRDRGTEAFF
15	TRBJ2-7	.	TRBV4-1	.	TGCGCCAGCAGCCAAGATAGCACTAGATCCTACGAGCAGTACTTC	CASSQDSTRSYEQYF
16	TRBJ2-3	TRBD2	TRBV11-2	.	TGTGCCAGCAGCTTAGGGTTCGGGAGGGCCGAAGATACGCAGTATTTT	CASSLGFGRAEDTQYF
15	TRBJ1-5	.	TRBV28	few	TGTGCCAGCAGGCCCCCGGACAGAGACAATCAGCCCCAGCATTTT	CASRPPDRDNQPQHF